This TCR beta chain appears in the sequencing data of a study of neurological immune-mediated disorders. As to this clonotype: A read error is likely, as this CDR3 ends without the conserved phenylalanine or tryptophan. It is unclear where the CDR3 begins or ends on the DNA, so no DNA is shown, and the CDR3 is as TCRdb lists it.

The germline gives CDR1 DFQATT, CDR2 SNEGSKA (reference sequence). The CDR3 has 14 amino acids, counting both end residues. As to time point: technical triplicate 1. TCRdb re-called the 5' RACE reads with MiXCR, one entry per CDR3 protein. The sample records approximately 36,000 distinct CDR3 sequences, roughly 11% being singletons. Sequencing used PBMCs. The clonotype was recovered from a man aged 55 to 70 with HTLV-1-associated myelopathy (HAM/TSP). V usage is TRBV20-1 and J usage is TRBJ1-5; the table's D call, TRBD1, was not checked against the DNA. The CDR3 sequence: CSASPGTSNQPQNL.